Following are 22 T cell receptor beta chains from one sample sequenced in a study of T cell repertoires in cytomegalovirus infection. The antigens of these receptors remain unknown. TCRdb used MiXCR to reprocess the reads, holding one entry per CDR3 protein. The data show fewer than 950,000 distinct CDR3 sequences, around a third seen once. The sample in question was cultured CD8+ T cells from PBMCs, obtained from culture after CMV antigen stimulation. The source is a human donor in good health (CMV status not recorded). Some clones in this sample may be carry-over from other donors' samples.

The V call is TRBV11-2, the J call TRBJ2-5; a weak D match, TRBD1 (5 bases). This CDR3 comprises 17 residues. Germline V lookup: CDR1 SGHAT, CDR2 FQNNGV. Between the trimmed V and J ends, which lost 5 bases and 0 bases, there was a span of 19 bases. DNA for the CDR3: TGTGCCAGCAGCAGATTCGAACAGGTGACGTACCAAGAGACCCAGTACTTC. Its translation: CASSRFEQVTYQETQYF.

This clonotype was detected a few times. The chain combines TRBV19 with TRBJ1-5, with D possibly TRBD1 on 5 matching bases. Deletions cut 0 bases from V and 4 bases from J, with 13 bases between. Per germline, CDR1 LNHDA and CDR2 SQIVND (reference sequence). The CDR3 is 16 amino acids. The CDR3 coding sequence is TGTGCCAGTAGTATAGAGGCAGGGTCTTTGAATCAGCCCCAGCATTTT. Its protein product is CASSIEAGSLNQPQHF.

The chain couples TRBV11-2 to TRBJ1-1, with D tentatively TRBD1 (6 bases). Trimming left V 1 base short and J 0 bases short, with 12 bases between. The CDR3 spans 16 residues. The germline V gene encodes CDR1 SGHAT and CDR2 FQNNGV. The chain's CDR3 is CASSLVPGQLNTEAFF. DNA for the CDR3: TGTGCCAGCAGCTTAGTGCCCGGACAGCTGAACACTGAAGCTTTCTTT.

Only a few counts were recorded for this clonotype. This chain joins TRBV28 and TRBJ1-1; possible D gene TRBD1, 5 bases. In germline, CDR1 is MDHEN, CDR2 SYDVKM. V was trimmed by 5 bases and J by 0 bases, leaving 13 bases between them. The CDR3 has 15 amino acids. The CDR3 DNA reads as TGTGCCAGCAGTGAACGGGACGGACTGAACACTGAAGCTTTCTTT. Translating it yields CASSERDGLNTEAFF.

CDR3 sequence reads: CASRPGGDNAYNEQFF. DNA of the CDR3: TGTGCCAGCAGGCCGGGGGGGGACAATGCGTACAATGAGCAGTTCTTC. This chain links TRBV12-3 or TRBV12-4 with TRBJ2-1, with 8 nucleotides matching TRBD2. This CDR3 is 16 amino acids long. V was clipped by 6 bases and J by 4 bases; unmatched bases: 11.

The V call is TRBV7-4, the J call TRBJ2-7, with D perhaps TRBD2 (5 bases). Per germline, CDR1 SGHVT and CDR2 SQSDAQ. Trimming took off 2 bases at V and 4 bases at J, with 12 bases between the two ends. This CDR3 region has 14 residues. CDR3: CASSLISSGYEQYV. CDR3 in DNA: TGTGCCAGCAGCTTAATCTCATCGGGATACGAGCAGTACGTC.

This clonotype has only a few counts. The chain uses TRBV12-5 and TRBJ2-7; D not certain. Germline values: CDR1 LGHNT, CDR2 FRNRAP. The CDR3 length is 11 residues. The CDR3: CALGTPYEQYF. Here the CDR3 DNA reads TGTGCCCTTGGAACCCCCTACGAGCAGTACTTC.

In its sample, this clonotype was seen a few times. DNA for the CDR3: TGCGCCAGCAGGCCGGGTCTGAGCACCGGGGAGCTGTTTTTT. Protein: CASRPGLSTGELFF. The chain couples TRBV4-3 to TRBJ2-2; D gene unclear. Trimming cost V 6 bases and J 4 bases, with 12 bases left between them. The germline CDR1 and CDR2 sequences are LGHNA and YSLEER. The CDR3 has 14 residues.

This clonotype came up many times. The CDR3 sequence: CASSSRDRANTGELFF. The DNA of the CDR3 is TGTGCCAGCAGCTCCCGGGACAGGGCGAACACCGGGGAGCTGTTTTTT. The chain employs TRBV5-8 and TRBJ2-2, with 9 nucleotides matching TRBD1. The germline CDR1 and CDR2 sequences are SGHTS and YDEGEE. With 3 bases clipped from V and 0 bases from J, the junction kept 3 bases outside the gene matches. This CDR3 contains 16 residues. Full variable domain (missing parts from reference TRBV5-8 and TRBJ2-2): EAGVTQSPTHLIKTRGQQATLRCSPISGHTSVYWYQQALGLGLQFLLWYDEGEERNRGNFPPRFSGRQFPNYSSELNVNALELEDSALYLCASSSRDRANTGELFFGEGSRLTVL.

The rearrangement uses TRBV27 and TRBJ1-5, with TRBD1 identical over 8 bases. V dropped 3 bases and J dropped 3; count of bases not matched to a gene: 4. CDR1 is MNHEY and CDR2 is SMNVEV in the germline V gene (reference sequence). This CDR3 has 15 amino acids. The CDR3 reads CASSFWTGNNQPQHF. CDR3 in DNA: TGTGCCAGCAGTTTTTGGACAGGGAACAATCAGCCCCAGCATTTT.

This chain links TRBV6-5 with TRBJ2-1, with a possible D match to TRBD2 (6 bases). Germline values: CDR1 MNHEY, CDR2 SVGAGI. The CDR3 has 17 amino acids. Trimming stripped 0 bases from V and 9 bases from J, with 21 bases between. The CDR3 here is CASSYSIRDSGVGEQFF. CDR3 in DNA: TGTGCCAGCAGTTACTCGATTAGGGACTCGGGGGTGGGTGAGCAGTTCTTC.

This chain joins TRBV28 and TRBJ2-4, with 10 bases identical to TRBD2. Germline V lookup: CDR1 MDHEN, CDR2 SYDVKM. Trimming cost V 2 bases and J 16 bases; bases outside gene matches: 11. This CDR3 contains 14 residues. The CDR3 loop is CASSLTSGGAGKYF. CDR3 nucleotide sequence: TGTGCCAGCAGTTTAACCAGCGGGGGGGCCGGGAAATACTTC.

This chain joins TRBV6-5 and TRBJ1-2; 8 bases agree with TRBD1. The V and J ends lost 7 bases and 4 bases, in that order; junction bases with no gene match: 8. The CDR3 runs 14 residues. Germline V lookup: CDR1 MNHEY, CDR2 SVGAGI. The DNA of the CDR3 is TGTGCCAGCAACGTTCGGACAGGGACCTATGGCTACACCTTC. Translation: CASNVRTGTYGYTF.

This chain joins TRBV7-9 and TRBJ2-1, with a weak D call TRBD1 (6 bases). Germline V gene sequence: CDR1 SEHNR, CDR2 FQNEAQ (reference sequence). Trimming removed 6 bases from V and 8 bases from J, with 14 bases in between. The CDR3 covers 13 residues. The CDR3 nucleotides read TGTGCCAGCAGTCAAACAGGGTTGCATGAGCAGTTCTTC. It is translated as CASSQTGLHEQFF.

The V and J genes are TRBV29-1 and TRBJ1-2; the D gene is possibly TRBD1 (5 bases). V was shortened by 4 bases and J by 4 bases, with 13 bases between the two germline ends. This CDR3 is built from 13 residues. Germline assignment: CDR1 SQVTM and CDR2 ANQGSEA. The CDR3 loop reads CSVVTGSSYGYTF. The CDR3 bases are TGCAGCGTTGTCACAGGCTCTAGCTATGGCTACACCTTC.

As regards this clonotype: A much larger clone lies a single base off, so this may be a read error. CDR3 residues: CASSLTRRNYGYTF. Here the CDR3 DNA reads TGTGCCAGCAGCTTGACCAGACGTAACTATGGCTACACCTTC. V and J are TRBV7-2 and TRBJ1-2, with D unresolved. The germline CDR1 and CDR2 sequences are SGHTA and FQGNSA. V lost 3 bases and J 1 base, leaving 9 bases between the germline ends. CDR3 size: 14 residues.

CDR3 region: CASRIAGTTYTNTGELFF. In DNA form, the CDR3 reads TGTGCCAGCAGGATAGCCGGGACTACCTACACGAACACCGGGGAGCTGTTTTTT. The rearrangement uses TRBV6-5 and TRBJ2-2, with 7 nucleotides matching TRBD2. After removal of 6 bases from V and 0 bases from J, the junction contained 13 bases not matched to a gene. This CDR3 region has 18 residues. CDR1 and CDR2 from the germline V gene are MNHEY and SVGAGI.

V gene TRBV7-6 combines with J gene TRBJ2-1, with 11 bases aligning to TRBD2. CDR1 and CDR2 from the germline V gene are SGHVS and FNYEAQ. The CDR3 is 16 amino acids. J gave up 4 bases and V 8 bases, and 10 bases lay outside the gene matches. For the CDR3, the DNA is TGTGCCAGCTGCGACCGTAGCGGGGGGGCTTACAATGAGCAGTTCTTC. The encoded protein is CASCDRSGGAYNEQFF.

The chain joins TRBV12-3 or TRBV12-4 to TRBJ1-2; 8 nucleotides align to TRBD1. J lost 14 bases, V lost 3 bases, and 8 bases had no gene match. This CDR3 is 12 amino acids long. The CDR3 loop is CASSFPGQGSTF. The CDR3 DNA sequence: TGTGCCAGCAGTTTTCCTGGACAGGGCTCGACCTTC.

The rearrangement joins TRBV24-1 to TRBJ1-5, with 7 bases that match TRBD1. V dropped 4 bases and J dropped 7; count of bases not matched to a gene: 6. This CDR3 contains 14 residues. Per the germline V gene, CDR1 is KGHDR and CDR2 is SFDVKD. The CDR3 nucleotides read TGTGCCACCAGTGAGAGGGGGCTTGGGCAGCCCCAGCATTTT. Its translation is CATSERGLGQPQHF.

The rearrangement uses TRBV27 and TRBJ1-1; tentative D call: TRBD1 (6 bases). From germline, CDR1 is MNHEY and CDR2 SMNVEV (reference sequence). Deletions cut 7 bases from V and 4 bases from J, with 16 bases between. The CDR3 runs to 14 residues. The CDR3 DNA is TGTGCCAGCAATCCACAGGGTGGGGGCACTGAAGCTTTCTTT. It encodes CASNPQGGGTEAFF.

This chain uses TRBV5-1 with TRBJ2-5; the match to TRBD1 covers 9 bases. The CDR3 is made up of 16 amino acids. Germline-derived CDR1 and CDR2 are SGHRS and YFSETQ. V lost 4 bases to trimming and J lost 5 bases; unmatched junction nucleotides: 12. This chain's CDR3 is CASSPGQGHSGETQYF. The CDR3 DNA sequence: TGCGCCAGCAGCCCGGGACAGGGTCACTCAGGGGAGACCCAGTACTTC.